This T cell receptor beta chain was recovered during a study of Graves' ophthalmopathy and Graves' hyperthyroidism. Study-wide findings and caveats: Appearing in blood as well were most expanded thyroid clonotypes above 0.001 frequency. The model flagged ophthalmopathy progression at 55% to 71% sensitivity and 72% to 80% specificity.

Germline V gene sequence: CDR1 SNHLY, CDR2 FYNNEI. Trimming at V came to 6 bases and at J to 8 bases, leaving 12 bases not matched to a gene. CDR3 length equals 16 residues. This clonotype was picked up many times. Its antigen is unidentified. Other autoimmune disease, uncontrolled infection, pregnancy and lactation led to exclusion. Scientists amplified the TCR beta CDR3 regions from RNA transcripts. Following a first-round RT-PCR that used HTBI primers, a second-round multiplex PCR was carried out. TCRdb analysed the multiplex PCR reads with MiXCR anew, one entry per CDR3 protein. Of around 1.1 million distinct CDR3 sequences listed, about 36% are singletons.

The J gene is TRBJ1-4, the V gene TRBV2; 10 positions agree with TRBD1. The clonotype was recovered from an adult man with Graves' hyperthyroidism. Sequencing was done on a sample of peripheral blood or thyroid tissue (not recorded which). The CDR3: CASRAGDRGPSEKLFF. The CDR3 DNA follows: TGTGCCAGCAGAGCCGGGGACAGGGGTCCCTCCGAAAAACTGTTTTTT.